The rows below give T cell receptor beta chains drawn from one sample of a study of CD8 T cells in Susac syndrome. TCRdb re-derived calls from the immunoSEQ multiplex PCR reads in MiXCR, one entry per CDR3 protein. The sample holds tens of thousands of distinct CDR3 sequences, approximately 94% seen once. The sample consisted of CD8+ T cells from PBMCs. All receptors derive from a human donor in good health. The CDR3 runs from the conserved cysteine through the conserved F or W. Each record gives: clone size, V gene, J gene, D gene, CDR3 protein, CDR3 DNA. A D gene is named only where the DNA matches it firmly. Clone sizes are given selectively: once, few, many, or a class where the clone is expanded.

.,TRBV5-4,TRBJ1-2,TRBD1,CASSGGQAAMGGYTF,TGTGCCAGCAGCGGAGGACAGGCGGCGATGGGTGGCTACACCTTC
once,TRBV27,TRBJ2-7,TRBD2,CASSSGTSGRAEQYF,TGTGCCAGCAGTTCCGGGACTAGCGGGAGGGCCGAGCAGTACTTC
.,TRBV20-1,TRBJ2-1,.,CSAPYNEQFF,TGCAGTGCTCCATACAATGAGCAGTTCTTC
.,TRBV2,TRBJ2-7,TRBD1,CASQRDRDYEQYF,TGTGCCAGCCAACGGGACAGGGATTACGAGCAGTACTTC
.,TRBV29-1,TRBJ2-3,TRBD2,CSVEGVAGPFTDTQYF,TGCAGCGTTGAAGGTGTAGCGGGGCCTTTCACAGATACGCAGTATTTT
.,TRBV27,TRBJ2-1,.,CASRDRDEPYNEQFF,TGTGCCAGTAGAGACAGAGACGAACCCTACAATGAGCAGTTCTTC
.,TRBV12-3/TRBV12-4,TRBJ2-7,TRBD1,CASSPGTGTEQYF,TGTGCCAGCAGTCCAGGGACAGGGACCGAGCAGTACTTC
.,TRBV10-2,TRBJ2-7,TRBD1,CASGTGPFYEQYF,TGCGCCAGTGGGACAGGCCCCTTTTACGAGCAGTACTTC
.,TRBV20-1,TRBJ2-2,TRBD2,CSAAGTSGRIGELFF,TGCAGTGCTGCCGGGACTAGCGGTCGAATCGGGGAGCTGTTTTTT
.,TRBV27,TRBJ2-2,.,CASSLGPSGELFF,TGTGCCAGCAGTTTAGGCCCCTCAGGGGAGCTGTTTTTT
.,TRBV5-4,TRBJ2-3,.,CASSLEKSTQYF,TGTGCCAGCAGCTTGGAAAAGTCCACGCAGTATTTT
.,TRBV7-9,TRBJ2-2,.,CASSFAVNTGELFF,TGTGCCAGCAGCTTTGCGGTGAACACCGGGGAGCTGTTTTTT
.,TRBV11-2,TRBJ2-2,.,CASSFGLADTGELFF,TGTGCCAGCAGCTTCGGTCTAGCCGACACCGGGGAGCTGTTTTTT
.,TRBV27,TRBJ1-1,.,CASGKGWNTEAFF,TGTGCCAGCGGCAAAGGGTGGAACACTGAAGCTTTCTTT
.,TRBV7-6,TRBJ2-1,.,CASSSGWGLTEQFF,TGTGCCAGCAGCTCCGGATGGGGACTCACGGAGCAGTTCTTC
.,TRBV13,TRBJ2-6,.,CASSFQSGVWANVLTF,TGTGCCAGCAGCTTTCAGTCGGGAGTCTGGGCCAACGTCCTGACTTTC
.,TRBV28,TRBJ2-2,.,CASSLPVGEGTGELFF,TGTGCCAGCAGTCTCCCCGTAGGGGAAGGCACCGGGGAGCTGTTTTTT
.,TRBV27,TRBJ1-1,.,CACNTEAFF,TGTGCCTGCAACACTGAAGCTTTCTTT
.,TRBV28,TRBJ2-7,.,CASSFSTESSYEQYF,TGTGCCAGCAGTTTTAGTACAGAGAGCTCCTACGAGCAGTACTTC
.,TRBV3-1,TRBJ2-6,.,CASSQDPGLGANVLTF,TGTGCCAGCAGCCAAGATCCCGGACTAGGGGCCAACGTCCTGACTTTC
.,TRBV6-2/TRBV6-3,TRBJ2-3,.,CASSYKTSEMADTQYF,TGTGCCAGCAGTTACAAGACTAGTGAGATGGCAGATACGCAGTATTTT
.,TRBV15,TRBJ2-7,TRBD2,CATSRGAGNEQYF,TGTGCCACCAGCAGAGGAGCGGGGAACGAGCAGTACTTC
.,TRBV7-6,TRBJ2-3,.,CASSLLTDTQYF,TGTGCCAGCAGCTTATTGACAGATACGCAGTATTTT
.,TRBV2,TRBJ2-7,TRBD1,CASSMGTGERYEQYF,TGTGCCAGCAGCATGGGGACAGGGGAGCGCTACGAGCAGTACTTC
.,TRBV19,TRBJ1-2,TRBD1,CASGQGTYGYTF,TGTGCCAGTGGACAGGGGACCTATGGCTACACCTTC
few,TRBV5-4,TRBJ2-3,.,CASSLVGDFTDTQYF,TGTGCCAGCAGCTTGGTTGGTGATTTCACAGATACGCAGTATTTT
.,TRBV6-6,TRBJ1-4,.,CASSYPTGADEKLFF,TGTGCCAGCAGTTACCCTACTGGGGCTGATGAAAAACTGTTTTTT
.,TRBV20-1,TRBJ2-7,TRBD2,CSARGLADFYEQYF,TGCAGTGCTAGAGGTCTAGCGGACTTCTACGAGCAGTACTTC
.,TRBV29-1,TRBJ2-3,TRBD1,CSGDRGGWTDTQYF,TGCAGCGGCGACAGGGGAGGTTGGACAGATACGCAGTATTTT